The 21 T cell receptor beta chains reported below all come from one sample, sequenced in a study of shared clonotypes between healthy human individuals. Repertoires were generated with immunoSEQ multiplex PCR, while TCRdb's copy carries only in-frame clones and drops some. The top ten clones hold more than 0.5% of a sample with roughly 1 million clones, 75% to 85% of them seen once. The sample comprised memory CD4+ T cells from PBMCs. Subset described: CD45RA-negative fraction. The receptors come from a man in his late teens or twenties in good health. Some clones in this sample may be carry-over from other donors' samples.

This chain connects TRBV5-6 to TRBJ1-1, with unresolved D. Germline CDR1 reads SGHDT; CDR2 reads YYEEEE. The CDR3 totals 12 residues. V lost 4 bases to trimming and J lost 4 bases, with 8 bases between them. The DNA for the CDR3 is TGTGCCAGCAGCCGAACAACCACTGAAGCTTTCTTT. Amino acid sequence: CASSRTTTEAFF.

The chain has TRBV28 and TRBJ1-1; D is unclear. The V gene lost 3 bases and the J gene lost 9 bases, with 11 bases spanning the gap. The CDR3 is 12 amino acids. Looked up from germline, CDR1 is MDHEN and CDR2 is SYDVKM. The CDR3 region is CASSFGQEKAFF. As DNA, the CDR3 is TGTGCCAGCAGTTTCGGGCAGGAGAAAGCTTTCTTT.

This clone was seen only a few times. The rearrangement links TRBV14 to TRBJ2-3; maybe TRBD1 (6 bases). Trimming removed 1 base at V and 7 bases at J, with 15 bases between. The CDR3 loop spans 15 amino acids. Germline CDR1 SGHDN, CDR2 FVKESK. The CDR3, as DNA: TGTGCCAGCAGCCAAGGGCTCGTAGGGGGTTATACGCAGTATTTT. This encodes CASSQGLVGGYTQYF.

V gene TRBV6-6 combines with J gene TRBJ2-1, with no clear D. The germline V gene has CDR1 MNHNY and CDR2 SVGAGI (reference sequence). The CDR3 is made up of 15 amino acids. V lost 2 bases, J lost 5 bases, and 13 bases lay in between. CDR3 in amino acids: CASSYPRQQNNEQFF. The CDR3 region has the DNA TGTGCCAGCAGTTACCCCCGGCAGCAGAACAATGAGCAGTTCTTC.

V usage is TRBV6-5 and J usage is TRBJ2-1; D not certain. Deletions cut 2 bases from V and 5 bases from J, with 10 bases between. This CDR3 is 14 amino acids long. Germline CDR1 reads MNHEY; CDR2 reads SVGAGI. The CDR3: CASSYGVSDNEQFF. CDR3 sequence (DNA): TGTGCCAGCAGTTACGGGGTCAGTGACAATGAGCAGTTCTTC.

The rearrangement joins TRBV7-9 to TRBJ2-3, with D maybe TRBD1 (5 bases). V was pared by 5 bases and J by 4 bases, with 13 bases between. The length of the CDR3 is 14 residues. Per the germline V gene, CDR1 is SEHNR and CDR2 is FQNEAQ (reference sequence). In DNA form, the CDR3 reads TGTGCCAGCAGCCCAGGGCGGCAGGCAGATACGCAGTATTTT. Residues: CASSPGRQADTQYF.

V and J are TRBV7-9 and TRBJ1-2; D might be TRBD1 (5 bases). With 6 bases removed from V and 2 bases from J, the gap between germline ends came to 10 bases. The CDR3 consists of 13 residues. CDR1 and CDR2 (germline): SEHNR, FQNEAQ (reference sequence). CDR3 nucleotides: TGTGCCAGCAGGTGGGGCAGCAACTATGGCTACACCTTC. This codes for CASRWGSNYGYTF.

Details on this clone: With only one base between it and a far larger clone, this is likely a read error. The chain recombines TRBV7-9 with TRBJ2-7; TRBD1 might be the D (5 bases). Trimming removed 1 base at V and 2 bases at J, with 6 bases between. Germline lookup yields CDR1 SEHNR and CDR2 FQNEAQ (reference sequence). The CDR3 has 13 residues. DNA for the CDR3: TGTGCCAGCAGCTTAGGCAGGGCCTACGAGCAGTACTTC. This encodes CASSLGRAYEQYF.

The chain employs TRBV11-2 and TRBJ1-1, with unresolved D. This CDR3 is built from 14 residues. Between the trimmed V and J ends, which lost 4 bases and 1 base, there was a span of 10 bases. The germline V gene has CDR1 SGHAT and CDR2 FQNNGV. Written as DNA, the CDR3 is TGTGCCAGCAGCTCAAGACCAGAGAACACTGAAGCTTTCTTT. Amino acid sequence: CASSSRPENTEAFF. Full variable domain (outside the CDR3, taken from reference TRBV11-2 and TRBJ1-1): EAGVAQSPRYKIIEKRQSVAFWCNPISGHATLYWYQQILGQGPKLLIQFQNNGVVDDSQLPKDRFSAERLKGVDSTLKIQPAKLEDSAVYLCASSSRPENTEAFFGQGTRLTVV.

Notes on this clone: Other DNA sequences in this specimen translate into the identical CDR3. The chain recombines TRBV6-1 with TRBJ1-5; D call uncertain. The CDR3 sequence is 14 residues long. The V gene's germline CDR1 is MNHNS and CDR2 SASEGT. The V and J ends lost 4 bases and 7 bases respectively, with 14 bases between them. In DNA, the CDR3 is TGTGCCAGCAGTGGCCTCGCGGGTGGGCAGCCCCAGCATTTT. It yields the protein CASSGLAGGQPQHF.

The chain uses TRBV10-3 and TRBJ2-7; D tentatively reads TRBD1 or TRBD2 (5 bases each). The V gene lost 7 bases and the J gene lost 0 bases, with 10 bases spanning the gap. Germline V gives CDR1 ENHRY, CDR2 SYGVKD. The CDR3 runs to 13 residues. The CDR3 reads CAIKGSGSYEQYF. CDR3 nucleotides: TGTGCCATCAAGGGGAGCGGCTCCTACGAGCAGTACTTC.

This clone has just a few counts. This chain uses TRBV11-2 with TRBJ2-3; TRBD1 agrees at 8 bases. The V and J ends lost 5 bases and 0 bases, in that order; junction bases with no gene match: 13. Per the germline V gene, CDR1 is SGHAT and CDR2 is FQNNGV. This CDR3 comprises 18 residues. The CDR3 sequence is CASSQGITGGTSTDTQYF. The CDR3 DNA reads as TGTGCCAGCAGCCAAGGGATTACAGGGGGGACTAGCACAGATACGCAGTATTTT.

This clone was picked up a small number of times. The rearrangement uses TRBV5-1 and TRBJ1-5, with D possibly matching TRBD1 (6 bases). The CDR3 contains 14 residues. The V end was cut by 4 bases, the J end by 5 bases, with 13 bases between. The germline V gene encodes CDR1 SGHRS and CDR2 YFSETQ. The CDR3 DNA sequence: TGCGCCAGCAGCCTGGGACATCCGGATCAGCCCCAGCATTTT. Amino acids: CASSLGHPDQPQHF.

The chain employs TRBV15 and TRBJ2-1; 10 bases align to TRBD2. From germline, CDR1 is LNHNV and CDR2 YYDKDF (reference sequence). This CDR3 contains 17 residues. The ends lost 4 bases at V and 4 bases at J; junction bases unmatched: 10. The CDR3 region has the DNA TGTGCCACCAGCAACCCTTCTAGCGGGAGTTGGTACAATGAGCAGTTCTTC. It yields the protein CATSNPSSGSWYNEQFF.

This clone was detected only a few times. The V and J genes are TRBV7-3 and TRBJ1-1, with D maybe TRBD1 (6 bases). CDR1 SGHTA and CDR2 FQGTGA come from the germline V gene. The CDR3 runs to 13 residues. V was shortened by 5 bases and J by 6 bases, with 13 bases between the two germline ends. As DNA, the CDR3 is TGTGCCAGCAGCCCCTGGGAGGGGGCTGAAGCTTTCTTT. It specifies CASSPWEGAEAFF. The complete variable domain, with remaining parts taken from reference TRBV7-3 and TRBJ1-1, reads GAGVSQTPSNKVTEKGKYVELRCDPISGHTALYWYRQSLGQGPEFLIYFQGTGAADDSGLPNDRFFAVRPEGSVSTLKIQRTERGDSAVYLCASSPWEGAEAFFGQGTRLTVV.

This chain links TRBV5-1 with TRBJ2-2, with D possibly being TRBD1 (5 bases). V shed 4 bases and J shed 6 bases, with 10 bases lying between them. This CDR3 has 13 amino acids. Looked up from germline, CDR1 is SGHRS and CDR2 is YFSETQ. The CDR3 DNA reads TGCGCCAGCAGCCCTCAGGGATCCGGGGAGCTGTTTTTT. This encodes CASSPQGSGELFF.

The chain is built from TRBV2 and TRBJ2-7; 7 positions agree with TRBD1. The CDR3 consists of 13 residues. V lost 8 bases, J lost 2 bases, and 6 bases stayed unmatched. CDR1 SNHLY and CDR2 FYNNEI come from the germline V gene. DNA for the CDR3: TGTGCCAGCTCTTTCACAGGGGCCTACGAGCAGTACTTC. Translating gives CASSFTGAYEQYF.

The V gene is TRBV7-2, the J gene TRBJ2-1, with TRBD2 matching over 8 bases. This CDR3 is 15 amino acids long. J gave up 7 bases and V 5 bases, and 10 bases lay outside the gene matches. CDR1 is SGHTA, CDR2 FQGNSA, per germline. This CDR3 is CASSPGSGSLNEQFF. CDR3 nucleotide sequence: TGTGCCAGCAGCCCCGGGAGCGGGAGTTTGAATGAGCAGTTCTTC.

The V call is TRBV7-3, the J call TRBJ2-1, with a possible D match to TRBD1 (6 bases). From germline, CDR1 is SGHTA and CDR2 FQGTGA. Trimming cost V 5 bases and J 8 bases, with 16 bases left between them. This CDR3 spans 14 amino acids. DNA for the CDR3: TGTGCCAGCAGCCCCGTGGGGGCATTACATGAGCAGTTCTTC. Amino acids: CASSPVGALHEQFF.

To note about this clone: This is likely an artifact of a read error, given a far larger clone one base away. The chain combines TRBV2 with TRBJ1-1; D is unclear. Trimming removed 6 bases from V and 1 base from J, with 6 bases in between. Germline CDR1 and CDR2: SNHLY and FYNNEI. The CDR3 is 12 amino acids. CDR3 DNA sequence: TGTGCCAGCAGCTGGGGGAACACTGAAGCTTTCTTT. It specifies CASSWGNTEAFF.

CDR3 amino acids: CASSATTGGETQYF. CDR3 bases: TGCGCCAGCAGTGCGACGACAGGGGGTGAGACCCAGTACTTC. The chain couples TRBV5-1 to TRBJ2-5, with 9 bases fitting TRBD1. The V gene end was trimmed by 5 bases and the J gene end by 5 bases; junction bases not matched to a gene: 7. CDR1 SGHRS and CDR2 YFSETQ come from the germline V gene. The length of the CDR3 is 14 residues.